The 2 T cell receptor beta chains below come from one sample, sequenced in a study of blood T cell repertoires in COVID-19. Measured with immunoSEQ multiplex PCR; TCRdb has only the in-frame clones, and not every one. The sample lists around 270,000 clones; around nine tenths were seen once. The sample comprised peripheral blood. These receptors all stem from a man younger than 45 with active or convalescent COVID-19.

This sequence joins TRBV30 and TRBJ1-1; D is undetermined. In germline, CDR1 is GTSNPN, CDR2 SVGIG (reference sequence). The CDR3 runs 14 residues. The V end lost 4 bases, the J end lost 1 base, and 13 bases lay between the germline ends. The CDR3 nucleotides are TGTGCCTGGACCAAGGCGGGAGAGAACACTGAAGCTTTCTTT. This translates into CAWTKAGENTEAFF.

The rearrangement uses TRBV19 and TRBJ2-1, with 8 positions matching TRBD2. CDR1 is LNHDA and CDR2 is SQIVND in the germline V gene (reference sequence). J gave up 10 bases and V 9 bases, and 14 bases lay outside the gene matches. This CDR3 region has 14 residues. CDR3 nucleotide sequence: TGTGCCAGCAGAACGGGGGGGAGGCTCCGGGAGCAGTTCTTC. As protein: CASRTGGRLREQFF.